This T cell receptor (beta chain) derives from a study of shared clonotypes between healthy human individuals. The CDR3 loop spans 13 amino acids. V lost 7 bases to trimming and J lost 1 base, with 11 bases between them. From germline, CDR1 is SGHDN and CDR2 FVKESK. Produced via immunoSEQ multiplex PCR; TCRdb's table is partial and in-frame only. The sample lists some 2,500,000 clones; 92% were seen once. The sequence derives from a man between 18 and 35 years old in good health. Some clones in this sample may be carry-over from other donors' samples. The gene calls are TRBV14 and TRBJ2-7; D is ambiguous. The material sequenced was naive CD4+ T cells from PBMCs. Subset meaning: CD45RA+ positively selected. The CDR3 is CASTPDKSYEQYF. DNA of the CDR3: TGTGCCAGCACCCCCGACAAGTCCTACGAGCAGTACTTC.